These 9 T cell receptor beta chains share one sample of origin, sequenced in a study of CD8 T cells in ankylosing spondylitis. TCRdb redid the calling of the 5' RACE reads with MiXCR, one entry per CDR3 protein. The sample consists of 120,000 or so distinct CDR3 sequences, roughly 15% of them appearing once. The sample was blood, either unsorted or a sorted T cell fraction (not recorded which). The receptors come from a female donor with ankylosing spondylitis or in good health (not recorded which).

This clonotype was counted ten times or more. The rearrangement uses TRBV3-2 and TRBJ1-6. TRBV3-2 is a recognized pseudogene. This CDR3 region has 22 residues. The CDR3 loop reads CASSHPPSTAGGLSSYNSPLHF. In DNA form, the CDR3 reads TGTGCCAGCAGCCACCCACCGAGCACAGCGGGAGGACTAAGCTCCTATAATTCACCCCTCCACTTT.

This clonotype was recorded at least ten times. The chain recombines TRBV5-1 with TRBJ2-2; D remains ambiguous. With 6 bases removed from V and 4 bases from J, the gap between germline ends came to 13 bases. Germline CDR1 SGHRS, CDR2 YFSETQ. The CDR3 is 14 residues long. The CDR3 DNA sequence: TGCGCCAGCACGGCCACTCTGGTCACCGGGGAGCTGTTTTTT. Protein sequence: CASTATLVTGELFF.

This clonotype was counted many times. The gene calls are TRBV28 and TRBJ1-6; possible D gene TRBD1, 5 bases. Trimming shortened V by 3 bases and J by 4 bases, and 10 bases separated the two germline ends. The CDR3 has 15 residues. Germline values: CDR1 MDHEN, CDR2 SYDVKM. For the CDR3, the DNA is TGTGCCAGCAGTTTGGGCGGGGGGTATAATTCACCCCTCCACTTT. Protein product: CASSLGGGYNSPLHF.

Many counts were recorded for this clonotype. The chain uses TRBV10-3 and TRBJ2-7; D not certain. V lost 3 bases and J 2 bases, leaving 20 bases between the germline ends. Germline values: CDR1 ENHRY, CDR2 SYGVKD. The CDR3 runs to 17 residues. The CDR3 region is CAISDFSFDRKPYEQYF. DNA of the CDR3: TGTGCCATCAGTGATTTTTCGTTCGACCGAAAGCCCTACGAGCAGTACTTC.

This clonotype has ten or more counts. The chain combines TRBV12-3 or TRBV12-4 with TRBJ2-1; D is unresolved. The CDR3 is 16 amino acids. V was cut by 5 bases and J by 12 bases, with 26 bases left in between. As DNA, the CDR3 is TGTGCCAGCAGTCCAGAACGCAGGTCGAGGACGGGTTGGCAGTTCTTC. This translates into CASSPERRSRTGWQFF.

This clonotype was detected many times. J is TRBJ2-2 and V is TRBV9; 13 bases are a match to TRBD2. This CDR3 contains 20 residues. V gave up 4 bases and J gave up 0 bases; unmatched junction bases: 12. Germline CDR1 SGDLS, CDR2 YYNGEE. The DNA for the CDR3 is TGTGCCAGCAGCCCCAATCGCGGGACTAGCGGGATAACGAACACCGGGGAGCTGTTTTTT. This encodes CASSPNRGTSGITNTGELFF.

This clonotype occurred many times. This chain links TRBV5-1 with TRBJ2-1; D possibly corresponds to TRBD1 (7 bases). This CDR3 is 15 amino acids long. The V end was cut by 4 bases, the J end by 8 bases, with 19 bases between. Germline V CDR1 and CDR2: SGHRS, YFSETQ. The CDR3 region is CASSTQGGTVDEQFF. The CDR3 DNA follows: TGCGCCAGCAGCACCCAGGGGGGCACCGTCGATGAGCAGTTCTTC. Using reference TRBV5-1 and TRBJ2-1 for the parts outside the CDR3, the full variable domain is KAGVTQTPRYLIKTRGQQVTLSCSPISGHRSVSWYQQTPGQGLQFLFEYFSETQRNKGNFPGRFSGRQFSNSRSEMNVSTLELGDSALYLCASSTQGGTVDEQFFGPGTRLTVL.

This clonotype was seen more than once but under ten times. The chain carries TRBV19 and TRBJ1-2, with a tentative D call TRBD1 (5 bases). CDR3 size: 14 residues. Germline CDR1 is LNHDA and CDR2 is SQIVND (reference sequence). Trimming removed 3 bases at V and 2 bases at J, with 10 bases between. This CDR3 reads CASSMGRINYGYTF. The CDR3 DNA reads as TGTGCCAGTAGTATGGGGCGGATCAACTATGGCTACACCTTC.

In this sample, this clonotype turned up a few times. The gene calls are TRBV29-1 and TRBJ2-1; TRBD2 aligns across 8 bases. The CDR3 has 14 amino acids. V gave up 3 bases and J gave up 8 bases; unmatched junction bases: 9. Per the germline V gene, CDR1 is SQVTM and CDR2 is ANQGSEA. The CDR3 protein is CSVDESGRVDEQFF. For the CDR3, the DNA is TGCAGCGTTGACGAGTCCGGGAGGGTGGATGAGCAGTTCTTC.